These 20 T cell receptor beta chains were sequenced from one sample in a study of blood T cell repertoires in COVID-19. Using immunoSEQ multiplex PCR, the repertoire was profiled, and TCRdb retains in-frame clones only, with some absent. The sample includes approximately 120,000 clones, around 63% of them seen just once. Sequences were obtained from peripheral blood. These receptors were taken from a woman between 70 and 85 years old with acute or convalescent COVID-19.

The J gene is TRBJ2-3, the V gene TRBV20-1; D call uncertain. Per germline, CDR1 DFQATT and CDR2 SNEGSKA (reference sequence). V lost 3 bases, J lost 2 bases, and 12 bases lay in between. CDR3 length: 14 amino acids. This CDR3 is CSASLAALTDTQYF. CDR3 coding DNA: TGCAGTGCTAGTCTGGCGGCGCTCACAGATACGCAGTATTTT.

The chain joins TRBV30 to TRBJ1-2; 7 nucleotides agree with TRBD1. The CDR3 is 12 residues long. V was pared by 1 base and J by 8 bases, with 4 bases of the junction left unmatched. Germline V gene lookup returns CDR1 GTSNPN and CDR2 SVGIG (reference sequence). The CDR3 here is CAWSGQGEGYTF. CDR3 bases: TGTGCCTGGAGTGGACAGGGAGAAGGCTACACCTTC.

The V and J genes are TRBV5-1 and TRBJ1-1; the match to TRBD1 covers 9 bases. The junction had 13 bases not matched to a gene; V was cut back by 4 bases and J by 3 bases. CDR1 and CDR2 from the germline V gene are SGHRS and YFSETQ. The CDR3 is 17 residues long. The DNA of the CDR3 is TGCGCCAGCAGCCAAAACAGGGGGCCGTTGGGGTACACTGAAGCTTTCTTT. Translation: CASSQNRGPLGYTEAFF.

The V gene is TRBV28, the J gene TRBJ1-3; D gene ambiguous. The CDR3 runs 14 residues. The V end was cut by 2 bases, the J end by 5 bases, with 10 bases between. The V gene's germline CDR1 is MDHEN and CDR2 SYDVKM. For the CDR3, the DNA is TGTGCCAGCAGTTTAATGGCACCCAGAAACACCATATATTTT. Amino acids: CASSLMAPRNTIYF. Filled out from reference TRBV28 and TRBJ1-3, the complete variable domain reads DVKVTQSSRYLVKRTGEKVFLECVQDMDHENMFWYRQDPGLGLRLIYFSYDVKMKEKGDIPEGYSVSREKKERFSLILESASTNQTSMYLCASSLMAPRNTIYFGEGSWLTVV.

The CDR3 loop is CASSLDPSTGLSHTTNEKLFF. CDR3 nucleotide sequence: TGCGCCAGCAGCTTGGACCCATCGACAGGGTTGTCACACACAACTAATGAAAAACTGTTTTTT. This sequence joins TRBV5-1 and TRBJ1-4, with 7 bases identical to TRBD1. Trimming took 0 bases from V and 0 from J; bases not matched to a gene: 17. The length of the CDR3 is 21 residues. Germline CDR1 reads SGHRS; CDR2 reads YFSETQ.

The rearrangement links TRBV3-1 (or the pseudogene TRBV3-2) to TRBJ1-5; D is unclear. CDR3 size: 12 residues. Germline CDR1 and CDR2: LGHDT and YNNKEL (reference sequence). Trimming stripped 1 base from V and 10 bases from J, with 8 bases between. The DNA of the CDR3 is TGTGCCAGCAGCCAAGCGGGTAGCCCCCAGCATTTT. Its translation is CASSQAGSPQHF.

The chain combines TRBV6-1 with TRBJ1-1; D perhaps matches TRBD1 (6 bases). CDR1 and CDR2 from the germline V gene are MNHNS and SASEGT. CDR3 size: 16 residues. The V end lost 4 bases, the J end lost 2 bases, and 17 bases lay between the germline ends. CDR3 protein: CASSVQGLQPNTEAFF. CDR3 DNA: TGTGCCAGCAGTGTACAGGGATTACAGCCCAACACTGAAGCTTTCTTT.

The J gene is TRBJ2-3, the V gene TRBV2; D gene uncertain. CDR3 length: 12 residues. V shed 3 bases and J shed 11 bases, with 12 bases lying between them. Germline V gene lookup returns CDR1 SNHLY and CDR2 FYNNEI. This CDR3 is CASSDILRMQYF. CDR3 sequence (DNA): TGTGCCAGCAGTGATATACTGAGGATGCAGTATTTT.

This chain links TRBV7-6 with TRBJ1-6; a possible D gene is TRBD1 (5 bases). Germline CDR1 is SGHVS and CDR2 is FNYEAQ. Trimming took 1 base from V and 6 from J, leaving 10 bases between them. CDR3 size: 15 residues. The CDR3 DNA reads as TGTGCCAGCAGCTTAGGGGCAGGGCGTAATTCACCCCTCCACTTT. Its translation is CASSLGAGRNSPLHF.

V and J are TRBV28 and TRBJ2-7; D is undetermined. Trimming pared 4 bases from V and 3 bases from J, leaving 7 bases between. CDR1 and CDR2 (germline): MDHEN, SYDVKM. The CDR3 extends over 12 amino acids. The CDR3 sequence is CASSYPLYEQYF. In DNA form, the CDR3 reads TGTGCCAGCAGTTATCCCCTCTACGAGCAGTACTTC.

This clone came up once. V is TRBV5-6 and J is TRBJ2-5; D perhaps matches TRBD1 (6 bases). This CDR3 region has 14 residues. Deletions cut 4 bases from V and 1 base from J, with 11 bases between. Germline values: CDR1 SGHDT, CDR2 YYEEEE. CDR3 in DNA: TGTGCCAGCAGCACCGGACAGCCCCAAGAGACCCAGTACTTC. It specifies CASSTGQPQETQYF.

There are a few counts of this clone. The J gene is TRBJ2-7, the V gene TRBV5-1, with 7 positions matching TRBD2. CDR3 size: 14 residues. J was trimmed by 0 bases and V by 5 bases; bases with no gene match: 5. Germline V CDR1 and CDR2: SGHRS, YFSETQ. The CDR3 region is CASSSTSASYEQYF. The DNA of the CDR3 is TGCGCCAGCAGTTCTACTAGCGCCTCCTACGAGCAGTACTTC.

This clone has only a few counts. The chain recombines TRBV9 with TRBJ1-1; D may be TRBD1 (5 bases). CDR1 is SGDLS and CDR2 is YYNGEE in the germline V gene. V was pared by 2 bases and J by 2 bases, with 10 bases between. CDR3 size: 14 residues. The CDR3 coding sequence is TGTGCCAGCAGCGTTGGACACACCAACACTGAAGCTTTCTTT. Translation: CASSVGHTNTEAFF.

V and J are TRBV6-1 and TRBJ1-4; D gene unclear. Germline CDR1 is MNHNS and CDR2 is SASEGT. Trimming stripped 1 base from V and 0 bases from J, with 9 bases between. This CDR3 region has 16 residues. CDR3 region: CASSEGYQATNEKLFF. The CDR3 region has the DNA TGTGCCAGCAGTGAAGGTTACCAGGCAACTAATGAAAAACTGTTTTTT.

J is TRBJ2-1 and V is TRBV5-1; the D is unclear. The CDR3 is 14 amino acids. CDR1 is SGHRS, CDR2 YFSETQ, per germline. The ends were cut back, 2 bases at V and 0 bases at J, with 6 bases in the middle. The CDR3: CASSFTASYNEQFF. CDR3 DNA: TGCGCCAGCAGCTTCACAGCCTCCTACAATGAGCAGTTCTTC.

This chain uses TRBV4-3 with TRBJ2-1; 12 bases are a match to TRBD2. With 4 bases clipped from V and 7 bases from J, the junction kept 14 bases outside the gene matches. CDR1 is LGHNA, CDR2 YSLEER, per germline. CDR3 length: 18 amino acids. In nucleotides, the CDR3 is TGCGCCAGCAGCCGATCGGGGGCTAGCGGGGGGGTGGGTAATGAGCAGTTCTTC. It codes for CASSRSGASGGVGNEQFF.

The rearrangement links TRBV19 to TRBJ1-2; the match to TRBD1 covers 7 bases. V was clipped by 0 bases and J by 7 bases; unmatched bases: 8. CDR3 length: 15 residues. Germline V gives CDR1 LNHDA, CDR2 SQIVND (reference sequence). CDR3 nucleotide sequence: TGTGCCAGTAGTATAGATGCCTGGACAGGTTCTGGCTACACCTTC. It yields the protein CASSIDAWTGSGYTF.

This sequence joins TRBV3-1 (or the pseudogene TRBV3-2) and TRBJ1-5; perhaps TRBD1 as D (5 bases). The V end lost 4 bases, the J end lost 3 bases, and 16 bases lay between the germline ends. Germline CDR1 reads LGHDT; CDR2 reads YNNKEL (reference sequence). This CDR3 contains 16 residues. Written as DNA, the CDR3 is TGTGCCAGCAGCCCTGGGATAAGGGGATTCAATCAGCCCCAGCATTTT. It specifies CASSPGIRGFNQPQHF.

This clone was observed a handful of times. This chain links TRBV6-1 with TRBJ2-1, with 10 bases that match TRBD2. V shed 3 bases, J shed 8 bases, and the junction held 7 bases outside the gene matches. CDR1 is MNHNS and CDR2 is SASEGT in the germline V gene. The CDR3 length is 15 residues. The chain's CDR3 is CASSESGGAPHEQFF. The DNA for the CDR3 is TGTGCCAGCAGTGAGAGCGGGGGGGCCCCCCATGAGCAGTTCTTC.

CDR3: CASMGNLGQSQETQYF. The CDR3 bases are TGTGCCAGTATGGGGAACCTCGGACAGAGTCAAGAGACCCAGTACTTC. This rearrangement joins TRBV19 to TRBJ2-5; weak D call: TRBD1 (6 bases). The CDR3 sequence is 16 residues long. The ends were cut back, 7 bases at V and 2 bases at J, with 20 bases in the middle. Germline V gene data show CDR1 as LNHDA and CDR2 as SQIVND (reference sequence).